This T cell receptor beta chain originates from a study of blood T cell repertoires in COVID-19. About the research overall: Whether acute or convalescent, the COVID-19 samples came from the United States, Italy and Spain.

The CDR3 contains 13 residues. V was cut by 0 bases and J by 10 bases, with 12 bases left in between. CDR1 is LGHDT and CDR2 is YNNKEL in the germline V gene (reference sequence). The table came from immunoSEQ multiplex PCR; TCRdb's copy has only in-frame clones and leaves some out. The sample shows about 210,000 clones, 80% to 90% of them seen only once. The chain joins TRBV3-1 (or the pseudogene TRBV3-2) to TRBJ1-2, with a tentative D call TRBD1 (5 bases). Material for sequencing was peripheral blood. This clonotype was obtained from a man aged 40-49 years with acute or convalescent COVID-19. For the CDR3, the DNA is TGTGCCAGCAGCCAAGACTGGGGCACCAACTACACCTTC. Encoded protein: CASSQDWGTNYTF.